The 29 T cell receptor beta chains listed next were all sequenced from one sample in a study of cytomegalovirus exposure and HLA in healthy donors (dated by TCRdb to 2015 to 2018). Libraries were built with the immunoSEQ multiplex PCR assay. As stored in TCRdb, this immuneACCESS dataset retains in-frame rearrangements with V and J assigned. A fraction of the clones does not appear; measured against another copy, unresolved V genes explain less than half of the discrepancy, and the remainder lacks a known reason. Within this sample are almost 65,000 clones, with 80% to 90% of them counted one time only. The leading ten clones occupy around 1.7% of the sample. The specimen was PBMCs. Receptor source: a young woman in good health and CMV-seronegative.

V is TRBV7-9 and J is TRBJ2-1; 7 bases agree with TRBD2. The CDR3 is 14 amino acids. Germline V gene lookup returns CDR1 SEHNR and CDR2 FQNEAQ (reference sequence). Trimming at V came to 2 bases and at J to 7 bases, leaving 5 bases not matched to a gene. DNA for the CDR3: TGTGCCAGCAGCTTACCGACTAGCACTAATGAGCAGTTCTTC. This gives the protein CASSLPTSTNEQFF.

The V call is TRBV27, the J call TRBJ1-2; 7 bases fit TRBD1. The CDR3 contains 14 residues. CDR1 is MNHEY, CDR2 SMNVEV, per germline (reference sequence). The trim removed 6 bases at V and 4 bases at J, leaving 8 bases unmatched. In DNA, the CDR3 is TGTGCCAGCAGACCCACAGGGGCGGGCTATGGCTACACCTTC. It specifies CASRPTGAGYGYTF.

The chain couples TRBV18 to TRBJ1-1; a possible D gene is TRBD1 (6 bases). The CDR3 length is 15 residues. V was cut by 3 bases and J by 3 bases, with 14 bases left in between. CDR1 KGHSH and CDR2 LQKENI come from the germline V gene. The CDR3 nucleotides are TGTGCCAGCTCACCGTCACAGGGTTTTGACACTGAAGCTTTCTTT. Protein sequence: CASSPSQGFDTEAFF.

The CDR3 bases are TGTGCCAGCAGCTTTATAGGAAACACCATATATTTT. This codes for CASSFIGNTIYF. The chain employs TRBV5-6 and TRBJ1-3; D is undetermined. The germline CDR1 and CDR2 sequences are SGHDT and YYEEEE. Deletions cut 2 bases from V and 4 bases from J, with 4 bases between. CDR3 length equals 12 residues.

V and J are TRBV7-3 and TRBJ2-6; weak D call: TRBD1 (6 bases). The CDR3 covers 17 residues. The V and J ends lost 3 bases and 0 bases respectively, with 12 bases between them. The germline V gene has CDR1 SGHTA and CDR2 FQGTGA. CDR3 sequence reads: CASSFGQKNSGANVLTF. In nucleotides, the CDR3 is TGTGCCAGCAGCTTTGGACAGAAAAACTCTGGGGCCAACGTCCTGACTTTC.

The V call is TRBV7-2, the J call TRBJ2-1; 8 nucleotides line up with TRBD2. The CDR3 sequence is 16 residues long. The germline V gene has CDR1 SGHTA and CDR2 FQGNSA. The junction had 12 bases not matched to a gene; V was cut back by 3 bases and J by 8 bases. CDR3 sequence reads: CASSFLAGGESDEQFF. CDR3 nucleotide sequence: TGTGCCAGCAGCTTCCTAGCGGGTGGGGAGTCGGATGAGCAGTTCTTC.

This clone was counted a few times. The J gene is TRBJ2-7, the V gene TRBV7-2; 9 bases agree with TRBD2. Per the germline V gene, CDR1 is SGHTA and CDR2 is FQGNSA. V dropped 4 bases and J dropped 2; count of bases not matched to a gene: 6. This CDR3 has 15 residues. The CDR3 spells CASSWQRGATYEQYF. The DNA of the CDR3 is TGTGCCAGCAGCTGGCAGCGGGGGGCGACCTACGAGCAGTACTTC. Supplemented by reference TRBV7-2 and TRBJ2-7, the full variable domain reads GAGVSQSPSNKVTEKGKDVELRCDPISGHTALYWYRQSLGQGLEFLIYFQGNSAPDKSGLPSDRFSAERTGGSVSTLTIQRTQQEDSAVYLCASSWQRGATYEQYFGPGTRLTVT.

This chain links TRBV5-1 with TRBJ2-5; D might be TRBD2 (6 bases). V was cut by 1 base and J by 4 bases, with 8 bases left in between. This CDR3 comprises 13 residues. Germline CDR1 is SGHRS and CDR2 is YFSETQ. CDR3 sequence: CASSLREAETQYF. The CDR3 DNA is TGCGCCAGCAGCTTGAGGGAGGCAGAGACCCAGTACTTC.

This chain links TRBV5-1 with TRBJ1-4, with TRBD1 as a possible D gene (5 bases). Germline V gene sequence: CDR1 SGHRS, CDR2 YFSETQ. V lost 0 bases to trimming and J lost 5 bases, with 11 bases between them. The CDR3 length is 15 residues. DNA of the CDR3: TGCGCCAGCAGCTTGGTGGCAGGGCTAAATGAAAAACTGTTTTTT. Its protein is CASSLVAGLNEKLFF.

This clone was recorded only once. In DNA form, the CDR3 reads TGCGCCAGCAGCCAAGAAGGAATCGTGGGTGGTAGAGGGAACACTGAAGCTTTCTTT. It codes for CASSQEGIVGGRGNTEAFF. J is TRBJ1-1 and V is TRBV4-1; unclear D gene. Germline loops: CDR1 MGHRA, CDR2 YSYEKL. The CDR3 runs 19 residues. Trimming stripped 0 bases from V and 1 base from J, with 21 bases between.

CDR3 nucleotides: TGTGCCAGCAGTCTCCAGGGAAGAGAGACCCAGTACTTC. Amino acids: CASSLQGRETQYF. The chain links TRBV7-8 to TRBJ2-5; maybe TRBD1 (5 bases). Germline assignment: CDR1 SGHVS and CDR2 FQNEAQ. V lost 6 bases and J lost 4, with 12 bases in between. This CDR3 is 13 amino acids long. The full variable domain, completed using reference TRBV7-8 and TRBJ2-5, is GAGVSQSPRYKVAKRGQDVALRCDPISGHVSLFWYQQALGQGPEFLTYFQNEAQLDKSGLPSDRFFAERPEGSVSTLKIQRTQQEDSAVYLCASSLQGRETQYFGPGTRLLVL.

This clone has a handful of counts. The V and J genes are TRBV5-1 and TRBJ2-5; TRBD2 aligns across 8 bases. This CDR3 has 15 residues. Looked up from germline, CDR1 is SGHRS and CDR2 is YFSETQ. V shed 7 bases, J shed 5 bases, and the junction held 13 bases outside the gene matches. As DNA, the CDR3 is TGCGCCAGCTCCTGGACTAGCATGGAAGAGGAGACCCAGTACTTC. Amino acids: CASSWTSMEEETQYF.

This clone was picked up a small number of times. The chain has TRBV25-1 and TRBJ2-5; unclear D gene. The germline gives CDR1 MGHDK, CDR2 SYGVNS. Trimming removed 7 bases at V and 5 bases at J, with 14 bases between. This CDR3 is built from 13 residues. CDR3 nucleotides: TGTGCCAGCATTAAGAGGTTCGGCGAGACCCAGTACTTC. This codes for CASIKRFGETQYF.

This clone was counted at least ten times. This chain connects TRBV19 to TRBJ1-2; 7 nucleotides align to TRBD1. After removal of 6 bases from V and 8 bases from J, the junction contained 6 bases not matched to a gene. The germline V gene has CDR1 LNHDA and CDR2 SQIVND (reference sequence). The CDR3 runs to 12 residues. The CDR3 sequence: CASSRQGRGYTF. The CDR3, as DNA: TGTGCCAGTAGCCGACAGGGACGGGGCTACACCTTC.

The genes are TRBV27 and TRBJ2-7, with TRBD2 matching 11 bases. This CDR3 is built from 15 residues. The junction had 5 bases not matched to a gene; V was cut back by 5 bases and J by 2 bases. Germline V gives CDR1 MNHEY, CDR2 SMNVEV (reference sequence). Here the CDR3 reads CASSPLTSGAYEQYF. CDR3 coding DNA: TGTGCCAGCAGTCCGTTGACTAGCGGGGCCTACGAGCAGTACTTC.

The chain combines TRBV7-9 with TRBJ1-2; D is unresolved. The CDR3 has 16 residues. The V end was cut by 1 base, the J end by 2 bases, with 14 bases between. Germline V gene lookup returns CDR1 SEHNR and CDR2 FQNEAQ (reference sequence). The CDR3 reads CASSLVLSEVNYGYTF. The DNA of the CDR3 is TGTGCCAGCAGCTTAGTCCTTTCCGAGGTGAACTATGGCTACACCTTC.

DNA for the CDR3: TGTGCCAGCAGCTTAGGACATACGAACACCGGGGAGCTGTTTTTT. Amino acid sequence: CASSLGHTNTGELFF. The chain carries TRBV11-3 and TRBJ2-2; D remains unclear. Germline-derived CDR1 and CDR2 are SGHNT and YENEEA. This CDR3 region has 15 residues. V dropped 1 base and J dropped 0 bases, with 6 bases sitting between them.

The chain is built from TRBV7-2 and TRBJ2-3; the match to TRBD1 covers 12 bases. This CDR3 spans 17 amino acids. Trimming cost V 4 bases and J 3 bases; bases outside gene matches: 8. Per germline, CDR1 SGHTA and CDR2 FQGNSA. The CDR3 loop is CASSYPRGQGATDTQYF. The DNA for the CDR3 is TGTGCCAGCAGCTACCCGCGGGGACAGGGGGCGACAGATACGCAGTATTTT. Variable domain in full (rest from reference TRBV7-2 and TRBJ2-3): GAGVSQSPSNKVTEKGKDVELRCDPISGHTALYWYRQSLGQGLEFLIYFQGNSAPDKSGLPSDRFSAERTGGSVSTLTIQRTQQEDSAVYLCASSYPRGQGATDTQYFGPGTRLTVL.

The table lists this clone with a count of one. The V and J genes are TRBV9 and TRBJ2-2, with TRBD1 matching 11 bases. There are 16 residues in the CDR3. Germline V CDR1 and CDR2: SGDLS, YYNGEE. Germline trimming cut 3 bases from V and 3 bases from J; bases unmatched to any gene: 4. CDR3 nucleotides: TGTGCCAGCAGCGCGGGGACAGGGGGATACACCGGGGAGCTGTTTTTT. Its protein is CASSAGTGGYTGELFF.

The CDR3 region is CSATTRYEQYF. CDR3 bases: TGCAGTGCTACCACTCGATACGAGCAGTACTTC. The chain recombines TRBV20-1 with TRBJ2-7; D unresolved. Per the germline V gene, CDR1 is DFQATT and CDR2 is SNEGSKA (reference sequence). CDR3 length: 11 residues. The V end was cut by 4 bases, the J end by 4 bases, with 8 bases between.

This chain joins TRBV21-1 and TRBJ1-4. TRBV21-1 is a documented pseudogene. The CDR3 is 16 amino acids. The CDR3 nucleotides are TGTGCCAGCAGCAAAAATCCGGGGGGCTATAATGAAAAACTGTTTTTT. This codes for CASSKNPGGYNEKLFF.

CDR3 sequence (DNA): TGTGCCATCAGTGAGTCGGGCGGGATGACAGATACGCAGTATTTT. Translating gives CAISESGGMTDTQYF. The chain links TRBV10-3 to TRBJ2-3, with TRBD2 as a possible D gene (6 bases). Germline V gene lookup returns CDR1 ENHRY and CDR2 SYGVKD. V was trimmed by 0 bases and J by 3 bases, leaving 10 bases between them. This CDR3 contains 15 residues.

The chain links TRBV4-1 to TRBJ2-7, with D possibly being TRBD1 (6 bases). Germline V gene lookup returns CDR1 MGHRA and CDR2 YSYEKL. V was cut by 1 base and J by 3 bases, with 13 bases left in between. The CDR3 is 15 amino acids. The CDR3 bases are TGCGCCAGCAGCCAAGTTTCAGAACAGGGCTACGAGCAGTACTTC. Residues: CASSQVSEQGYEQYF.

The chain carries TRBV15 and TRBJ2-7; 8 bases match TRBD2. The CDR3 contains 14 residues. Germline trimming cut 4 bases from V and 6 bases from J; bases unmatched to any gene: 8. Germline CDR1 LNHNV, CDR2 YYDKDF (reference sequence). The chain's CDR3 is CATSTHRGGAEQYF. CDR3 coding DNA: TGTGCCACCAGCACGCATCGGGGGGGCGCCGAGCAGTACTTC.

V is TRBV27 and J is TRBJ2-2; D is unclear. The ends were cut back, 5 bases at V and 2 bases at J, with 12 bases in the middle. The CDR3 has 15 residues. Germline values: CDR1 MNHEY, CDR2 SMNVEV (reference sequence). For the CDR3, the DNA is TGTGCCAGCAGTAAATACCCAGGAAACACCGGGGAGCTGTTTTTT. As protein: CASSKYPGNTGELFF.

V is TRBV6-4 and J is TRBJ1-1; TRBD1 agrees at 8 bases. V gave up 6 bases and J gave up 5 bases; unmatched junction bases: 8. The V gene's germline CDR1 is MRHNA and CDR2 SNTAGT. This CDR3 is built from 14 residues. The CDR3 is CASRRGTGGTEAFF. CDR3 in DNA: TGTGCCAGCAGAAGGGGGACAGGTGGGACTGAAGCTTTCTTT.

The chain employs TRBV11-1 and TRBJ2-7, with a possible D match to TRBD1 (6 bases). Deletions cut 2 bases from V and 6 bases from J, with 14 bases between. Looked up from germline, CDR1 is SGHAT and CDR2 is FQDESV (reference sequence). The CDR3 is 14 residues long. CDR3 in amino acids: CASSLKRQVGEQYF. Here the CDR3 DNA reads TGTGCCAGCAGCTTAAAGAGACAGGTCGGCGAGCAGTACTTC. Together with reference TRBV11-1 and TRBJ2-7, the CDR3 gives the full variable domain: EAEVAQSPRYKITEKSQAVAFWCDPISGHATLYWYRQILGQGPELLVQFQDESVVDDSQLPKDRFSAERLKGVDSTLKIQPAELGDSAMYLCASSLKRQVGEQYFGPGTRLTVT.

The chain recombines TRBV5-1 with TRBJ2-4, with TRBD1 matching 8 bases. Trimming at V came to 4 bases and at J to 6 bases, leaving 3 bases not matched to a gene. The CDR3 runs to 13 residues. CDR1 and CDR2 (germline): SGHRS, YFSETQ. The CDR3 bases are TGCGCCAGCAGCCCTGGACAGGGAAACATTCAGTACTTC. It yields the protein CASSPGQGNIQYF.

V gene TRBV15 combines with J gene TRBJ2-7; 8 bases map to TRBD2. Trimming took 2 bases from V and 5 from J; bases not matched to a gene: 8. Germline V gives CDR1 LNHNV, CDR2 YYDKDF (reference sequence). This CDR3 has 15 amino acids. The CDR3 DNA follows: TGTGCCACCAGCAGATACGGACTAGCACTAAACGAGCAGTACTTC. Protein: CATSRYGLALNEQYF.